This TCR beta chain is from a study of response to subunit inactivated influenza vaccine. Germline V CDR1 and CDR2: SGHRS, YFSETQ. Germline trimming cut 5 bases from V and 2 bases from J; bases unmatched to any gene: 5. The CDR3 is 16 amino acids. This clonotype was detected only a few times. TCRdb reanalysed the RT-PCR reads using MiXCR and keeps one entry per CDR3 protein. The sample includes approximately 530,000 distinct CDR3 sequences, around 7.7% of them seen just once. This TCR was sampled from a man between 50 and 69 years old who received an inactivated influenza vaccine. The rearrangement links TRBV5-1 to TRBJ2-6; TRBD1 matches 9 bases. The sample here was PBMCs from blood, taken less than 30 months after vaccination. The CDR3 DNA sequence: TGCGCCAGCAGAGACGGGACAGGGACTGGGGCCAACGTCCTGACTTTC. This encodes CASRDGTGTGANVLTF.